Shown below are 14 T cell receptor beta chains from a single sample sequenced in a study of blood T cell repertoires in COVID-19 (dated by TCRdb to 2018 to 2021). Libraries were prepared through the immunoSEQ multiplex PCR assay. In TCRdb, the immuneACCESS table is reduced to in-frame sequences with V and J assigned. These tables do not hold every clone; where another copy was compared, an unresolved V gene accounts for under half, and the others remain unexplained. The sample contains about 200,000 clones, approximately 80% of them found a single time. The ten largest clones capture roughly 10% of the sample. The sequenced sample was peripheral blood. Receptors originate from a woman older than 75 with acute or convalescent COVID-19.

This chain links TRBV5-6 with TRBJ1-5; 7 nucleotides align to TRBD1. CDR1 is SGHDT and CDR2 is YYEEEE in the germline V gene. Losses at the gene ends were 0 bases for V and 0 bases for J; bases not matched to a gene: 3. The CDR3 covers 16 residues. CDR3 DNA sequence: TGTGCCAGCAGCTTGGGAGGGGGCAATAGCAATCAGCCCCAGCATTTT. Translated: CASSLGGGNSNQPQHF.

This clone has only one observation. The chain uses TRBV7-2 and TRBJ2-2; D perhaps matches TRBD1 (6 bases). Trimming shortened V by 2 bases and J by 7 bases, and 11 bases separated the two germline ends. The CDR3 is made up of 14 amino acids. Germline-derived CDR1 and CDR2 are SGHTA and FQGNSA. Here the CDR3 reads CASSLNRDNGELFF. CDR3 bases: TGTGCCAGCAGCTTAAACAGGGATAACGGGGAGCTGTTTTTT.

CDR3 in amino acids: CASSQIPWTSMETQYF. The CDR3, as DNA: TGTGCCAGCAGCCAAATCCCCTGGACTAGTATGGAGACCCAGTACTTC. The V call is TRBV14, the J call TRBJ2-5; TRBD2 matches at 7 bases. The CDR3 totals 16 residues. Germline values: CDR1 SGHDN, CDR2 FVKESK. V shed 2 bases, J shed 5 bases, and the junction held 11 bases outside the gene matches.

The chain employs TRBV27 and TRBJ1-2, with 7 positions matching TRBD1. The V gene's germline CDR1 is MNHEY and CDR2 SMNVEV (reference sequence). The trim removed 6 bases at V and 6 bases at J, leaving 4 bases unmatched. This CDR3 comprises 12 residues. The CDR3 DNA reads TGTGCCAGCAGGACAGGGTCCGATGGCTACACCTTC. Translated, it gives CASRTGSDGYTF.

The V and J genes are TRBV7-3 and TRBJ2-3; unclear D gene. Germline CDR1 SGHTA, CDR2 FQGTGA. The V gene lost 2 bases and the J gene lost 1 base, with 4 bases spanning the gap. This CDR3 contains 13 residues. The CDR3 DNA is TGTGCCAGCAGCTTACCGGGCACAGATACGCAGTATTTT. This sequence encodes CASSLPGTDTQYF.

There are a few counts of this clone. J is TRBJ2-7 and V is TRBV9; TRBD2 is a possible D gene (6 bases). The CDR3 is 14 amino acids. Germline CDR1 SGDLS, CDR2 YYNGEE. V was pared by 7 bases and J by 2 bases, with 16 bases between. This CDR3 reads CASSSEGFAYEQYF. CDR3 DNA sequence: TGTGCCAGCTCCTCGGAGGGGTTTGCCTACGAGCAGTACTTC.

CDR3 residues: CASSLEVTVAYEQYF. CDR3 nucleotides: TGTGCCAGCAGCTTAGAGGTGACAGTTGCCTACGAGCAGTACTTC. V and J are TRBV7-2 and TRBJ2-7, with a weak D call TRBD1 (5 bases). There are 15 residues in the CDR3. The germline V and J ends were trimmed by 1 base and 2 bases, with 12 bases remaining between them. CDR1 is SGHTA, CDR2 FQGNSA, per germline.

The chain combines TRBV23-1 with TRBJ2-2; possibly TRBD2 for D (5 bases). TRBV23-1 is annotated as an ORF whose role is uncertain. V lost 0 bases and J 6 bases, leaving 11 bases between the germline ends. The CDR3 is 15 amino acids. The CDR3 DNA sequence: TGCGCCAGCAGTCAATCTCCCCGGGGTGCCGGGGAGCTGTTTTTT. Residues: CASSQSPRGAGELFF.

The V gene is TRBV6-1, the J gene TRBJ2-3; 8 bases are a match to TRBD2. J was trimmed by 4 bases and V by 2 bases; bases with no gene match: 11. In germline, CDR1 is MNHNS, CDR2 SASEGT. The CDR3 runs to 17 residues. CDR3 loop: CASSESWREVSADTQYF. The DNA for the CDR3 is TGTGCCAGCAGTGAATCTTGGCGGGAGGTATCCGCAGATACGCAGTATTTT.

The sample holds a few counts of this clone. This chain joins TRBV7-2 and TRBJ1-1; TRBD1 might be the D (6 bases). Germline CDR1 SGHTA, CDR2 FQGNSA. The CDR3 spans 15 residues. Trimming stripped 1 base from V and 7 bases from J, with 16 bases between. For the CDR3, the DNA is TGTGCCAGCAGCTTAGGGCTGGGGCAGGGGAGTGAAGCTTTCTTT. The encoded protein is CASSLGLGQGSEAFF.

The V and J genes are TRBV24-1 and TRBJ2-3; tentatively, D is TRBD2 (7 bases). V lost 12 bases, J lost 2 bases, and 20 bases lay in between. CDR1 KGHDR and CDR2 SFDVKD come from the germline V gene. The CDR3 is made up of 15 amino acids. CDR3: CAATSAGAYTDTQYF. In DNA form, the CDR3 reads TGTGCCGCTACGTCTGCGGGGGCCTACACAGATACGCAGTATTTT.

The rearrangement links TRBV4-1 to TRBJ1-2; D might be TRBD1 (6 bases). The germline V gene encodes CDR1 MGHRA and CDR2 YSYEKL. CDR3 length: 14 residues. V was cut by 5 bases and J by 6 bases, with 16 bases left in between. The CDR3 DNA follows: TGCGCCAGCAGCTCCCTGGGGGGGGCAGATGGCTACACCTTC. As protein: CASSSLGGADGYTF.

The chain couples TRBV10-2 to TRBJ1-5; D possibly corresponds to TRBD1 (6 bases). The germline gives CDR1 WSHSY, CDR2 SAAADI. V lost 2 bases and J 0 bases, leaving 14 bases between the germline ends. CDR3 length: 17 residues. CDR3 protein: CASSERGGSYSNQPQHF. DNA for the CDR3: TGCGCCAGCAGTGAGAGGGGGGGTTCGTATAGCAATCAGCCCCAGCATTTT.

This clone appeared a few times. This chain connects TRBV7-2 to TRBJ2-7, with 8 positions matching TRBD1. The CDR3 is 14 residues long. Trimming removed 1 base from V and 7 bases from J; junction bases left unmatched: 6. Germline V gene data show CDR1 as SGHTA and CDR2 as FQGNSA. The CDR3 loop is CASSLVQGAREQYF. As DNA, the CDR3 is TGTGCCAGCAGCTTAGTTCAGGGGGCGAGAGAGCAGTACTTC.